What follows are 11 T cell receptor beta chains derived from one specimen sequenced in a study of T cell responses to AZD1222 COVID-19 vaccine. Some clones are missing from TCRdb's copy, which holds only in-frame ones; the method was immunoSEQ multiplex PCR. The data show roughly 70,000 clones, with 83% seen just once and roughly 6% held by the top ten. Sequenced here: peripheral blood, sampled 28 days after the second AZD1222 dose. These receptors were taken from an adult who received the AZD1222 COVID-19 vaccine.

Remarks on this clone: The same CDR3 also results from other DNA sequences found in this sample. The rearrangement joins TRBV6-1 to TRBJ1-2, with no clear D. The CDR3 has 12 amino acids. Between the trimmed V and J ends, which lost 3 bases and 5 bases, there was a span of 7 bases. Germline CDR1 and CDR2: MNHNS and SASEGT. This chain's CDR3 is CASSESGYGYTF. CDR3 nucleotide sequence: TGTGCCAGCAGTGAGAGTGGTTATGGCTACACCTTC.

The chain uses TRBV2 and TRBJ2-2; no firm D call. CDR3 size: 12 residues. Trimming stripped 6 bases from V and 2 bases from J, with 4 bases between. The V gene's germline CDR1 is SNHLY and CDR2 FYNNEI. CDR3 bases: TGTGCCAGCAGCAGAAACACCGGGGAGCTGTTTTTT. Translating gives CASSRNTGELFF. Full variable domain (rest looked up from reference TRBV2 and TRBJ2-2): EPEVTQTPSHQVTQMGQEVILRCVPISNHLYFYWYRQILGQKVEFLVSFYNNEISEKSEIFDDQFSVERPDGSNFTLKIRSTKLEDSAMYFCASSRNTGELFFGEGSRLTVL.

The chain links TRBV12-3 or TRBV12-4 to TRBJ2-5; TRBD2 aligns across 8 bases. The J segment lost 5 bases and the V segment lost 6 bases, leaving 5 bases of the junction unmatched. The CDR3 spans 13 residues. DNA for the CDR3: TGTGCCAGCAGGCGCGGGGGGCGGGAGACCCAGTACTTC. This sequence encodes CASRRGGRETQYF.

V is TRBV18 and J is TRBJ1-4, with a weak D call TRBD1 (6 bases). This CDR3 has 17 amino acids. V lost 1 base, J lost 1 base, and 13 bases lay in between. Looked up from germline, CDR1 is KGHSH and CDR2 is LQKENI. The CDR3 nucleotides read TGTGCCAGCTCACCACGGGGGGCCCTAGGAACTAATGAAAAACTGTTTTTT. Translating gives CASSPRGALGTNEKLFF.

The rearrangement uses TRBV4-1 and TRBJ1-6; D uncertain. The V and J ends lost 0 bases and 12 bases respectively, with 15 bases between them. The CDR3 covers 15 residues. CDR1 and CDR2 (germline): MGHRA, YSYEKL. The chain's CDR3 is CASSQDWNPGGPLHF. CDR3 DNA: TGCGCCAGCAGCCAAGATTGGAACCCAGGAGGACCCCTCCACTTT.

The V and J genes are TRBV5-1 and TRBJ1-5, with TRBD1 matching over 7 bases. V dropped 0 bases and J dropped 7; count of bases not matched to a gene: 4. This CDR3 spans 14 amino acids. The germline V gene encodes CDR1 SGHRS and CDR2 YFSETQ. CDR3 nucleotide sequence: TGCGCCAGCAGCTTGGGTACAGGGGACCAGCCCCAGCATTTT. Amino acids: CASSLGTGDQPQHF.

The chain links TRBV5-1 to TRBJ1-3; D is ambiguous. Germline V gives CDR1 SGHRS, CDR2 YFSETQ. The CDR3 extends over 14 amino acids. Trimming removed 0 bases from V and 4 bases from J, with 8 bases in between. In nucleotides, the CDR3 is TGCGCCAGCAGCTTGGATGGATCCGGAAACACCATATATTTT. Translated, it gives CASSLDGSGNTIYF.

This sequence joins TRBV12-3 or TRBV12-4 and TRBJ1-3; D ambiguous. This CDR3 is built from 12 residues. V was pared by 5 bases and J by 3 bases, with 5 bases between. CDR3 nucleotide sequence: TGTGCCAGCAGTCCCATTGGAAACACCATATATTTT. This encodes CASSPIGNTIYF.

The chain couples TRBV3-1 (or the pseudogene TRBV3-2) to TRBJ1-1, with D possibly being TRBD1 (6 bases). Germline lookup yields CDR1 LGHDT and CDR2 YNNKEL (reference sequence). CDR3 size: 13 residues. V was clipped by 3 bases and J by 6 bases, with 11 bases between them. CDR3 in DNA: TGTGCCAGCAGCCAGCTGGGGGCGCCTGAAGCTTTCTTT. Amino acid sequence: CASSQLGAPEAFF.

CDR3 loop: CASSPEPGQAKNQPQHF. In nucleotides, the CDR3 is TGCGCCAGCAGCCCGGAACCGGGACAGGCGAAAAATCAGCCCCAGCATTTT. The chain links TRBV4-1 to TRBJ1-5, with 8 bases lining up with TRBD1. V gave up 4 bases and J gave up 4 bases; unmatched junction bases: 12. From germline, CDR1 is MGHRA and CDR2 YSYEKL. This CDR3 region has 17 residues.

The V call is TRBV6-5, the J call TRBJ2-3, with 8 bases matching TRBD2. The junction had 5 bases not matched to a gene; V was cut back by 0 bases and J by 9 bases. CDR1 is MNHEY, CDR2 SVGAGI, per germline. CDR3 length: 14 residues. The CDR3 DNA is TGTGCCAGCAGTTACTCGTTTAGCGGGAAAACGCAGTATTTT. Its protein is CASSYSFSGKTQYF.